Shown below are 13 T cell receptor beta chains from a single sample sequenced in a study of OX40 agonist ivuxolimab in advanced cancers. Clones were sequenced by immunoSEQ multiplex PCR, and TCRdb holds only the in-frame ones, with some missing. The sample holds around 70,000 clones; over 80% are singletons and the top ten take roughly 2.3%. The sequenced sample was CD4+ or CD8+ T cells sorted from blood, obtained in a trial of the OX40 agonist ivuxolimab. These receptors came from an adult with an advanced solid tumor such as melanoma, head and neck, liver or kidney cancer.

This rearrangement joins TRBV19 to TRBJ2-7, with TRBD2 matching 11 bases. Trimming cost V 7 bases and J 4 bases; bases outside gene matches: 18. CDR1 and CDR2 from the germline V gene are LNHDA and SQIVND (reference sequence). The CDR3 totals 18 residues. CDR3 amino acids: CASTLTGGRGTSGYEQYF. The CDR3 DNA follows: TGTGCCAGTACCTTGACAGGGGGGCGAGGGACTAGCGGTTACGAGCAGTACTTC.

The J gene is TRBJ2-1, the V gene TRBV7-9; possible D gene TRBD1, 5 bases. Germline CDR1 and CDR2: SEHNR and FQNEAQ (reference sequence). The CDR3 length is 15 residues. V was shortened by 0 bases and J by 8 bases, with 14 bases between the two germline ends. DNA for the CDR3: TGTGCCAGCAGCTTAGCTGAACTCCAGGGCTATGAGCAGTTCTTC. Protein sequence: CASSLAELQGYEQFF.

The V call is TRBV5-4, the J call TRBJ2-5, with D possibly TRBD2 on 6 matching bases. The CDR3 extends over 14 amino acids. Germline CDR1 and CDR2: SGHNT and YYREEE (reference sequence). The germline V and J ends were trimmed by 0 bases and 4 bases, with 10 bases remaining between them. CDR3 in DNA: TGTGCCAGCAGCTTGGCGGGAGCAGGAGAGACCCAGTACTTC. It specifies CASSLAGAGETQYF.

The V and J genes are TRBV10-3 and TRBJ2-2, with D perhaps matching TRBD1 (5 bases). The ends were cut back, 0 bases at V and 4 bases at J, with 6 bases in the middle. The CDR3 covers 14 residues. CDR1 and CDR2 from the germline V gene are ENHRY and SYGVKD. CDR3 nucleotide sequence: TGTGCCATCAGTGAGTCTAGGGGCACCGGGGAGCTGTTTTTT. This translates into CAISESRGTGELFF.

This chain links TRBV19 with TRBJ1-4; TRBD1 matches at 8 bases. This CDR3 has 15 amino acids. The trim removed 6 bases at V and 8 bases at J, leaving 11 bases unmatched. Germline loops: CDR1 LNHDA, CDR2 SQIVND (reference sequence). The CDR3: CASSIPGGAKEKLFF. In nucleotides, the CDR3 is TGTGCCAGTAGCATACCAGGGGGCGCCAAGGAAAAACTGTTTTTT.

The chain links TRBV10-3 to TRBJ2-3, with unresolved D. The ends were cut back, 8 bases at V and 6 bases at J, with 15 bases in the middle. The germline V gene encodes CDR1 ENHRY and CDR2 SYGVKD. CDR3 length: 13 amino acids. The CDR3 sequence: CAIVGVLGDTQYF. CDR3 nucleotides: TGTGCCATCGTAGGCGTTTTGGGGGATACGCAGTATTTT.

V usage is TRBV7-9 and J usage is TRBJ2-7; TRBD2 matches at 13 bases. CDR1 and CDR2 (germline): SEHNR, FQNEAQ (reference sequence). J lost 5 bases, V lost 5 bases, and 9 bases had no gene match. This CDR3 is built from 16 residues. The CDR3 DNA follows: TGTGCCAGCAGCCTAACCGGGACTAGCGGGATGGACGAGCAGTACTTC. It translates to CASSLTGTSGMDEQYF.

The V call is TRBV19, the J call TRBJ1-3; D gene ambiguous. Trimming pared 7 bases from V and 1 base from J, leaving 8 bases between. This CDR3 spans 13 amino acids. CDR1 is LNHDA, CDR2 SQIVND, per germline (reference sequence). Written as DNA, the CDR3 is TGTGCCAGTACTGAAAGGTCTGGAAACACCATATATTTT. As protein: CASTERSGNTIYF.

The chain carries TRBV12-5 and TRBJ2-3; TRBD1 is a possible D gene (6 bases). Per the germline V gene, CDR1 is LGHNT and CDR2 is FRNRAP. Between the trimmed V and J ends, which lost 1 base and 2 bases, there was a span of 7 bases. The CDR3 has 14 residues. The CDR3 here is CASGLDRVTDTQYF. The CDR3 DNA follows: TGTGCTAGTGGTTTGGACAGGGTCACAGATACGCAGTATTTT.

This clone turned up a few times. This CDR3 reads CASSQTAGSYYGYTF. Here the CDR3 DNA reads TGCGCCAGCAGCCAAACGGCAGGCTCGTACTATGGCTACACCTTC. The rearrangement uses TRBV4-3 and TRBJ1-2; no definite D call. This CDR3 contains 15 residues. The germline V gene encodes CDR1 LGHNA and CDR2 YSLEER. V lost 2 bases, J lost 3 bases, and 13 bases lay in between.

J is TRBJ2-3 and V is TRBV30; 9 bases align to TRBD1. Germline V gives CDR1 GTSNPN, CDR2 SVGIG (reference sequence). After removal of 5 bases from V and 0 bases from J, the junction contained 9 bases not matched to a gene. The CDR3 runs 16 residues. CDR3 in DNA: TGTGCCTGGGAGGCCGGGACAGGGCCTAGCACAGATACGCAGTATTTT. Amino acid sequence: CAWEAGTGPSTDTQYF. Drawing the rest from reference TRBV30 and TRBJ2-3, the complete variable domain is SQTIHQWPATLVQPVGSPLSLECTVEGTSNPNLYWYRQAAGRGLQLLFYSVGIGQISSEVPQNLSASRPQDRQFILSSKKLLLSDSGFYLCAWEAGTGPSTDTQYFGPGTRLTVL.

CDR3 coding DNA: TGCGCCAGCAGCTTGAACCCCCCAGGGAAAGAAGCTTTCTTT. It translates to CASSLNPPGKEAFF. This chain connects TRBV5-1 to TRBJ1-1; maybe TRBD1 (5 bases). CDR1 SGHRS and CDR2 YFSETQ come from the germline V gene. The CDR3 is 14 residues long. The V and J ends lost 1 base and 8 bases respectively, with 15 bases between them. Supplemented by reference TRBV5-1 and TRBJ1-1, the full variable domain reads KAGVTQTPRYLIKTRGQQVTLSCSPISGHRSVSWYQQTPGQGLQFLFEYFSETQRNKGNFPGRFSGRQFSNSRSEMNVSTLELGDSALYLCASSLNPPGKEAFFGQGTRLTVV.

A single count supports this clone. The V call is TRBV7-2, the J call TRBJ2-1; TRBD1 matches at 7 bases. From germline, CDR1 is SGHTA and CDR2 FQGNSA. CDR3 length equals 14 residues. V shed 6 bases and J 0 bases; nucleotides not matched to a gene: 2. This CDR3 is CASRPGGSYNEQFF. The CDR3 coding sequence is TGTGCCAGCAGGCCAGGGGGCTCCTACAATGAGCAGTTCTTC.